Listed here are 8 T cell receptor beta chains from one sample, sequenced in a study of a mutant IDH1 vaccine in newly diagnosed glioma. The table came from immunoSEQ multiplex PCR; TCRdb's copy has only in-frame clones and leaves some out. The table records about 52,000 clones, less than 85% of them present only once. The time point: week 47, end of study. Mutant IDH1 20-mer peptide, at 300 ug, made up each vaccine dose, with topical imiquimod. Their antigen targets remain unknown. The input for sequencing was PBMCs, taken from a glioma patient whose treatment included an IDH1 peptide vaccine. These receptors all stem from a woman between 35 and 50 years old with glioma. Some clones in this sample may be carry-over from other donors' samples.

This chain connects TRBV7-2 to TRBJ2-2; D ambiguous. Germline V gene sequence: CDR1 SGHTA, CDR2 FQGNSA. The CDR3 has 16 amino acids. Between the trimmed V and J ends, which lost 4 bases and 6 bases, there was a span of 18 bases. CDR3 in DNA: TGTGCCAGCAGCTATAGCCGGGTCACGGCCCCCGGGGAGCTGTTTTTT. Translating it yields CASSYSRVTAPGELFF.

The rearrangement uses TRBV5-4 and TRBJ1-2; 7 bases align to TRBD1. The CDR3 loop spans 16 amino acids. V shed 3 bases and J 4 bases; nucleotides not matched to a gene: 12. Germline V CDR1 and CDR2: SGHNT, YYREEE (reference sequence). The CDR3 bases are TGTGCCAGCAGCTGGGGGGGTAGGCAGGGGGGCTATGGCTACACCTTC. Its protein is CASSWGGRQGGYGYTF.

The chain employs TRBV10-2 and TRBJ2-2; 9 bases match TRBD1. The CDR3 loop spans 14 amino acids. V shed 8 bases and J 5 bases; nucleotides not matched to a gene: 6. Germline V gene sequence: CDR1 WSHSY, CDR2 SAAADI. CDR3 residues: CASSGQGRTGELFF. As DNA, the CDR3 is TGCGCCAGCTCGGGACAGGGACGGACCGGGGAGCTGTTTTTT.

A few counts support this clone. The chain carries TRBV2 and TRBJ2-2, with D perhaps matching TRBD1 (6 bases). The CDR3 runs 14 residues. V dropped 8 bases and J dropped 5 bases, with 15 bases sitting between them. CDR1 is SNHLY, CDR2 FYNNEI, per germline. The CDR3 DNA reads as TGTGCCAGCCCGCGAGAGGGGGTTACCGGGGAGCTGTTTTTT. Translation: CASPREGVTGELFF.

In the case of this clone: An end of the junction does not agree with germline; a read error may underlie this. This chain links TRBV7-7 with TRBJ2-7; possibly TRBD1 for D (6 bases). This CDR3 comprises 13 residues. Per the germline V gene, CDR1 is SSHAT and CDR2 is FNYEAQ (reference sequence). CDR3 nucleotide sequence: TGTGCTAGCAGCTTACTGGACAGCTACGAGCAGTACTTC. Its protein product is CASSLLDSYEQYF.

The CDR3 sequence is CAWSGNEQFF. Written as DNA, the CDR3 is TGTGCCTGGAGTGGCAATGAGCAGTTCTTC. The chain employs TRBV30 and TRBJ2-1; no firm D call. The CDR3 runs to 10 residues. Germline CDR1 and CDR2: GTSNPN and SVGIG (reference sequence). With 1 base removed from V and 6 bases from J, the gap between germline ends came to 1 base.

This sequence joins TRBV5-1 and TRBJ2-3, with 9 bases fitting TRBD1. This CDR3 comprises 17 residues. V lost 7 bases, J lost 0 bases, and 12 bases stayed unmatched. The V gene's germline CDR1 is SGHRS and CDR2 YFSETQ. The CDR3 protein is CASRLRQGVGSTDTQYF. In DNA form, the CDR3 reads TGCGCCAGCCGCCTTAGACAGGGGGTGGGAAGCACAGATACGCAGTATTTT. Looking up the rest from reference TRBV5-1 and TRBJ2-3 gives the full variable domain: KAGVTQTPRYLIKTRGQQVTLSCSPISGHRSVSWYQQTPGQGLQFLFEYFSETQRNKGNFPGRFSGRQFSNSRSEMNVSTLELGDSALYLCASRLRQGVGSTDTQYFGPGTRLTVL.

CDR3 in DNA: TGCAGCGTAGCAGATAGCAATCAGCCCCAGCATTTT. This gives the protein CSVADSNQPQHF. The chain is built from TRBV29-1 and TRBJ1-5; no reliable D call. Germline V CDR1 and CDR2: SQVTM, ANQGSEA. The V gene lost 6 bases and the J gene lost 0 bases, with 6 bases spanning the gap. This CDR3 is 12 amino acids long.